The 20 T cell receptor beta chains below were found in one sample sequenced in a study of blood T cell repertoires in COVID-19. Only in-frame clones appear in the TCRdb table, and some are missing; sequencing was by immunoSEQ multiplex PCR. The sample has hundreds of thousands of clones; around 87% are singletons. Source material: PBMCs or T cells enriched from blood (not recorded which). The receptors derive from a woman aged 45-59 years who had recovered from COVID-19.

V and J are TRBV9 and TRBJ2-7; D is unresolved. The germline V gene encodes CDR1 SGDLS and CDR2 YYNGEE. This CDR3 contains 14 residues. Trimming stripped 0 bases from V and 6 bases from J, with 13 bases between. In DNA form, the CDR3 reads TGTGCCAGCAGCGTAGGTCCCGAGCCGGGCGAGCAGTACTTC. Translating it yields CASSVGPEPGEQYF.

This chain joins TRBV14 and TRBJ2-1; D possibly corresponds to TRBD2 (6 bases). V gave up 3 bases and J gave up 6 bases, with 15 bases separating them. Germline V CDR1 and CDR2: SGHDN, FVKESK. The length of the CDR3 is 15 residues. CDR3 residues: CASSQGRRVFNEQFF. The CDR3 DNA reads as TGTGCCAGCAGCCAGGGGCGGAGGGTATTCAATGAGCAGTTCTTC.

This chain's CDR3 is CASSQVDGLGTEAFF. For the CDR3, the DNA is TGTGCCAGCAGCCAAGTTGACGGACTGGGCACTGAAGCTTTCTTT. The chain links TRBV14 to TRBJ1-1; D is undetermined. The CDR3 runs 15 residues. Germline-derived CDR1 and CDR2 are SGHDN and FVKESK. The V end was cut by 1 base, the J end by 4 bases, with 13 bases between.

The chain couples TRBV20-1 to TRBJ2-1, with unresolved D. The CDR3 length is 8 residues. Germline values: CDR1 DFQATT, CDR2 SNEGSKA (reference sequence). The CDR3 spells CSIHEQFF. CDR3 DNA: TGCAGCATCCATGAGCAGTTCTTC.

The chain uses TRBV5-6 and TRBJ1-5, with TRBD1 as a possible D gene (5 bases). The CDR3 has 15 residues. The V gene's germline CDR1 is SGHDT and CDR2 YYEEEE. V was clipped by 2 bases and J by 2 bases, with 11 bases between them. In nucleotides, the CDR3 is TGTGCCAGCAGCTTAGGACATAACGGCAATCAGCCCCAGCATTTT. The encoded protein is CASSLGHNGNQPQHF.

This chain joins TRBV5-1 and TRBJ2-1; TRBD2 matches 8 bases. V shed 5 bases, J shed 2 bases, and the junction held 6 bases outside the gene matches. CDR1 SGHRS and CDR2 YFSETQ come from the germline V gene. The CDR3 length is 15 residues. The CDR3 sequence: CASRVTSATYNEQFF. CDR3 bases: TGCGCCAGCAGGGTGACTAGCGCTACCTACAATGAGCAGTTCTTC.

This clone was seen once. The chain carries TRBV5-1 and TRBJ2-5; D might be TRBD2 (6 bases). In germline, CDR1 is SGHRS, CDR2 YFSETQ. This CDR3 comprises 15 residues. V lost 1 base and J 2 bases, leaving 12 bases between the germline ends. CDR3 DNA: TGCGCCAGCAGCTTGAATGCGGGATTACAAGAGACCCAGTACTTC. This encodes CASSLNAGLQETQYF.

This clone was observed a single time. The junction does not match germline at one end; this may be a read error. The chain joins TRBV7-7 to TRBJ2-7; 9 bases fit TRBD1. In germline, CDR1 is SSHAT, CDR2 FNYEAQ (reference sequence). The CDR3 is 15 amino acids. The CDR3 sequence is CASSLGRTGDDEQYF. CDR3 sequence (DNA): TGTGCTAGCAGCTTAGGTAGGACAGGGGATGACGAGCAGTACTTC.

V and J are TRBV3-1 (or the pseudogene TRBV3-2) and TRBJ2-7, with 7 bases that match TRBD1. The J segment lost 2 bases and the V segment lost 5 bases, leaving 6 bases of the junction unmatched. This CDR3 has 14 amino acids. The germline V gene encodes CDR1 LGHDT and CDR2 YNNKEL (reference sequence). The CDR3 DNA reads TGTGCCAGCAGCTATAGGACAGGAGCCTACGAGCAGTACTTC. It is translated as CASSYRTGAYEQYF.

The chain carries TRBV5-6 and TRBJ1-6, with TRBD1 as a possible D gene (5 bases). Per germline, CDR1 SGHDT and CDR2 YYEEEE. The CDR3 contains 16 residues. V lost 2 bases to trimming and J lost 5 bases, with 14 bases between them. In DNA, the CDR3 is TGTGCCAGCAGCTTTTTCGGAAAGACAGATAATTCACCCCTCCACTTT. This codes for CASSFFGKTDNSPLHF.

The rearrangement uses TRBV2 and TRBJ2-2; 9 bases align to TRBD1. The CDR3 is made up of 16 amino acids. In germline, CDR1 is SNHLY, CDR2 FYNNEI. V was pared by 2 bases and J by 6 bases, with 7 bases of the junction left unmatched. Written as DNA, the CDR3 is TGTGCCAGCAGTGAAAAGGGACAGGGTAGGGCCGGGGAGCTGTTTTTT. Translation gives CASSEKGQGRAGELFF.

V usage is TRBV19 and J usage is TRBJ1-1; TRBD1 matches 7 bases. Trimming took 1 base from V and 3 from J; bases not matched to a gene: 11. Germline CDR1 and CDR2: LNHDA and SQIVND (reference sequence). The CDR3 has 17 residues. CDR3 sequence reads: CASSIGGATGTYTEAFF. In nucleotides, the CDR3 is TGTGCCAGTAGTATAGGGGGGGCGACAGGGACCTACACTGAAGCTTTCTTT. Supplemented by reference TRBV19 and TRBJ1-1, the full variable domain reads DGGITQSPKYLFRKEGQNVTLSCEQNLNHDAMYWYRQDPGQGLRLIYYSQIVNDFQKGDIAEGYSVSREKKESFPLTVTSAQKNPTAFYLCASSIGGATGTYTEAFFGQGTRLTVV.

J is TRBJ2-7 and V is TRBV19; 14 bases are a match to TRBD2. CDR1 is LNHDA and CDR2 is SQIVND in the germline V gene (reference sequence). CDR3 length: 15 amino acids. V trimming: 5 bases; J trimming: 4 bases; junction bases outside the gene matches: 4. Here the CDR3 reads CASSLGLAGVYEQYF. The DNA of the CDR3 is TGTGCCAGTAGTTTGGGACTAGCGGGAGTTTACGAGCAGTACTTC.

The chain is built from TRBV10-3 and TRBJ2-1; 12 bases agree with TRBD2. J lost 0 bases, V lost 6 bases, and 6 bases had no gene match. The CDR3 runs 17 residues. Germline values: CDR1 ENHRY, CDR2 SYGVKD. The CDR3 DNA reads TGTGCCATCAGCCGGACTAGCGGGGATAGCTCCTACAATGAGCAGTTCTTC. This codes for CAISRTSGDSSYNEQFF.

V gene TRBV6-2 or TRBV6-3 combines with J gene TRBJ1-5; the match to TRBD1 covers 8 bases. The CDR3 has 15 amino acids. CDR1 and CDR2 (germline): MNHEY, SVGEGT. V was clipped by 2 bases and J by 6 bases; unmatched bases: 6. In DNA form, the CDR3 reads TGTGCCAGCAGTTACGGGGGAACAGGGGGTCAGCCCCAGCATTTT. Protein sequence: CASSYGGTGGQPQHF.

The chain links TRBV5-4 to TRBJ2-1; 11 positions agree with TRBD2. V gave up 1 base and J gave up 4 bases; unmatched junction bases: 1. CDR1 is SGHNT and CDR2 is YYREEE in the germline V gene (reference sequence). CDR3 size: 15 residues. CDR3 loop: CASSLTSGSYNEQFF. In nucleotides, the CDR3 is TGTGCCAGCAGCTTGACTAGCGGGAGTTACAATGAGCAGTTCTTC.

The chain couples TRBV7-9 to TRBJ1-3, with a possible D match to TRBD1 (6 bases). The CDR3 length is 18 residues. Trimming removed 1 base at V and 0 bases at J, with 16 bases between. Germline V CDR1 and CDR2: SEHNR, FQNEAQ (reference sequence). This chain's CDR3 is CASSLGGWGRGSGNTIYF. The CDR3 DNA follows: TGTGCCAGCAGCTTAGGTGGTTGGGGCAGGGGCTCTGGAAACACCATATATTTT.

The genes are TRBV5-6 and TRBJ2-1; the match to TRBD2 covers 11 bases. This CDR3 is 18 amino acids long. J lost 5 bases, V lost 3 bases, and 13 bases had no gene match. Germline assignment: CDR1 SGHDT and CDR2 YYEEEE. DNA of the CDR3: TGTGCCAGCAGCTGGGATTATCCGGGACTAGCGGACCACAATGAGCAGTTCTTC. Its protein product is CASSWDYPGLADHNEQFF.

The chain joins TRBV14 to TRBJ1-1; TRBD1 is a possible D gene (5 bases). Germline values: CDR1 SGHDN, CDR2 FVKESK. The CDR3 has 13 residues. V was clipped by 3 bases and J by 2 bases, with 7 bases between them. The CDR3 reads CASSQQGNTEAFF. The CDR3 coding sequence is TGTGCCAGCAGCCAGCAGGGTAACACTGAAGCTTTCTTT.

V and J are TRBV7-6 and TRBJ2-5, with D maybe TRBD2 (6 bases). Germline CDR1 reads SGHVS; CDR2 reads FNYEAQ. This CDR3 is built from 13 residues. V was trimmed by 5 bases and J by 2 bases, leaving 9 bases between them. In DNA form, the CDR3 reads TGTGCCAGCAGCAGCGGGCTACAAGAGACCCAGTACTTC. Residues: CASSSGLQETQYF.